This TCR beta chain was recorded in a study of tumor-infiltrating lymphocytes in localized non-small cell lung cancer. Profiled with immunoSEQ multiplex PCR; TCRdb holds only in-frame clones, not every one. This table holds about 13,000 clones, around 68% found once. Germline-derived CDR1 and CDR2 are LGHNA and YSLEER. The CDR3 totals 13 residues. V shed 4 bases and J shed 4 bases, with 10 bases lying between them. The V call is TRBV4-3, the J call TRBJ1-2, with a possible D match to TRBD1 (5 bases). The source is a human donor with non-small cell lung cancer. Sequenced sample: uninvolved lung tissue not adjacent to the tumor. DNA for the CDR3: TGCGCCAGCAGCCGGGACGGATCCTATGGCTACACCTTC. This codes for CASSRDGSYGYTF.